A single sample gave rise to the 23 T cell receptor beta chains below, sequenced in a study of radiation and T cells in renal cell carcinoma. The protocol was immunoSEQ multiplex PCR, while the TCRdb copy is restricted to in-frame clones and leaves out a portion. The sample has roughly 58,000 clones, around 80% seen once. Specified time point: blood 4 weeks post-SBRT, at nephrectomy. As for treatment: 15 Gy SBRT to primary tumor, nephrectomy 4 weeks later. The material was blood, obtained from a patient whose treatment included radiotherapy and nephrectomy. The receptors were sampled from a man aged 60 to 75 with renal cell carcinoma.

The genes are TRBV2 and TRBJ2-4; D not certain. The CDR3 is 12 residues long. Germline V lookup: CDR1 SNHLY, CDR2 FYNNEI. Trimming cost V 2 bases and J 7 bases, with 6 bases left between them. CDR3 in amino acids: CASSESYNIQYF. CDR3 bases: TGTGCCAGCAGTGAATCCTATAACATTCAGTACTTC.

This chain uses TRBV9 with TRBJ2-1; tentatively, D is TRBD1 or TRBD2 (7 bases each). CDR3 size: 16 residues. Germline lookup yields CDR1 SGDLS and CDR2 YYNGEE. The germline V and J ends were trimmed by 4 bases and 8 bases, with 22 bases remaining between them. CDR3 region: CASSPQGGTNLDEQFF. CDR3 nucleotide sequence: TGTGCCAGCAGCCCTCAGGGGGGGACTAATTTGGATGAGCAGTTCTTC.

The J gene is TRBJ2-1, the V gene TRBV5-1; D is unresolved. The CDR3 covers 14 residues. V lost 2 bases to trimming and J lost 6 bases, with 12 bases between them. Germline loops: CDR1 SGHRS, CDR2 YFSETQ. CDR3 protein: CASSFDVVVNEQFF. For the CDR3, the DNA is TGCGCCAGCAGCTTTGATGTAGTCGTCAATGAGCAGTTCTTC.

This CDR3 is CASSISGTGLGEQFF. The CDR3 nucleotides read TGTGCCAGCAGCATTTCCGGGACAGGACTAGGAGAGCAGTTCTTC. The chain is built from TRBV27 and TRBJ2-1; a possible D gene is TRBD1 (8 bases). The V and J ends lost 6 bases and 10 bases respectively, with 22 bases between them. Germline CDR1 reads MNHEY; CDR2 reads SMNVEV (reference sequence). This CDR3 region has 15 residues.

The chain employs TRBV12-5 and TRBJ2-3; D unresolved. CDR3 size: 12 residues. CDR1 and CDR2 from the germline V gene are LGHNT and FRNRAP. V was clipped by 5 bases and J by 2 bases, with 5 bases between them. The CDR3 sequence: CASGLDTDTQYF. CDR3 nucleotide sequence: TGTGCTAGTGGTCTAGACACAGATACGCAGTATTTT.

This clone was seen a few times. V usage is TRBV7-2 and J usage is TRBJ2-3, with a possible D match to TRBD2 (6 bases). CDR1 and CDR2 (germline): SGHTA, FQGNSA. Trimming took off 3 bases at V and 6 bases at J, with 19 bases between the two ends. This CDR3 comprises 16 residues. CDR3 sequence: CASSFGARGTVDTQYF. The CDR3 DNA reads as TGTGCCAGCAGCTTTGGTGCCCGCGGGACCGTGGATACGCAGTATTTT.

The rearrangement joins TRBV7-9 to TRBJ2-1; no definite D call. Trimming shortened V by 3 bases and J by 13 bases, and 16 bases separated the two germline ends. CDR1 SEHNR and CDR2 FQNEAQ come from the germline V gene (reference sequence). The CDR3 length is 13 residues. The CDR3 spells CASSLVLLGTQFF. The CDR3 DNA reads as TGTGCCAGCAGCTTGGTTCTCCTGGGAACACAGTTCTTC.

The J gene is TRBJ2-3, the V gene TRBV5-1; D may be TRBD2 (7 bases). With 5 bases removed from V and 1 base from J, the gap between germline ends came to 14 bases. Germline V CDR1 and CDR2: SGHRS, YFSETQ. The CDR3 is 15 amino acids. CDR3 in amino acids: CASRGRGLGTDTQYF. DNA of the CDR3: TGCGCCAGCAGGGGGCGGGGGCTTGGCACAGATACGCAGTATTTT.

The rearrangement links TRBV10-1 to TRBJ2-5, with unresolved D. The V gene's germline CDR1 is WNHNN and CDR2 SYGVQD (reference sequence). This CDR3 region has 13 residues. The V end lost 8 bases, the J end lost 1 base, and 11 bases lay between the germline ends. DNA for the CDR3: TGCGCCAGCTCGAACAGTCTCCAAGAGACCCAGTACTTC. Translated: CASSNSLQETQYF.

V gene TRBV13 combines with J gene TRBJ2-3; 9 nucleotides agree with TRBD2. With 0 bases clipped from V and 5 bases from J, the junction kept 9 bases outside the gene matches. CDR3 length: 17 residues. Germline CDR1 is PRHDT and CDR2 is FYEKMQ (reference sequence). CDR3 sequence (DNA): TGTGCCAGCAGCTTAGGGATGTTGCGGGGGGGCCTAGATACGCAGTATTTT. Its protein product is CASSLGMLRGGLDTQYF.

This chain connects TRBV6-5 to TRBJ2-5; the D is unclear. The CDR3 runs 13 residues. V was shortened by 5 bases and J by 4 bases, with 11 bases between the two germline ends. CDR1 is MNHEY, CDR2 SVGAGI, per germline. CDR3 nucleotide sequence: TGTGCCAGCAGTAACGTGGGGTTAGAGACCCAGTACTTC. It translates to CASSNVGLETQYF.

The chain has TRBV27 and TRBJ1-3; no clear D. The CDR3 contains 14 residues. With 5 bases removed from V and 2 bases from J, the gap between germline ends came to 10 bases. Germline V gene lookup returns CDR1 MNHEY and CDR2 SMNVEV (reference sequence). CDR3: CASSPRGAGNTIYF. The DNA of the CDR3 is TGTGCCAGCAGTCCTCGGGGAGCTGGAAACACCATATATTTT.

J is TRBJ1-1 and V is TRBV6-1; TRBD1 might be the D (5 bases). The germline V gene has CDR1 MNHNS and CDR2 SASEGT. This CDR3 is 15 amino acids long. Trimming shortened V by 2 bases and J by 5 bases, and 15 bases separated the two germline ends. The CDR3 coding sequence is TGTGCCAGCAGTGAAAAGGGGAACAAACGGACTGAAGCTTTCTTT. Encoded protein: CASSEKGNKRTEAFF.

The V call is TRBV5-1, the J call TRBJ1-2, with D possibly matching TRBD1 (6 bases). Per germline, CDR1 SGHRS and CDR2 YFSETQ. V shed 2 bases and J shed 6 bases, with 14 bases lying between them. The length of the CDR3 is 14 residues. The CDR3 protein is CASSLQTGNNGYTF. CDR3 DNA sequence: TGCGCCAGCAGCTTACAAACAGGGAACAATGGCTACACCTTC.

J is TRBJ2-7 and V is TRBV10-3, with D unresolved. The CDR3 sequence is 12 residues long. V was cut by 3 bases and J by 5 bases, with 8 bases left in between. Germline-derived CDR1 and CDR2 are ENHRY and SYGVKD. CDR3 amino acids: CAISDPGDEQYV. The CDR3 region has the DNA TGTGCCATCAGTGACCCCGGTGACGAGCAGTACGTC.

Note on this clone: Within the sample, other DNA sequences also encode this same CDR3. This chain connects TRBV19 to TRBJ1-5; D ambiguous. Germline V gene sequence: CDR1 LNHDA, CDR2 SQIVND (reference sequence). The CDR3 consists of 13 residues. V gave up 2 bases and J gave up 4 bases, with 6 bases separating them. CDR3 in DNA: TGTGCCAGTAGTATACGGGAGAATCAGCCCCAGCATTTT. As protein: CASSIRENQPQHF.

In its sample, this clone was seen once. The chain employs TRBV7-7 and TRBJ2-1, with 9 bases fitting TRBD1. This CDR3 is built from 16 residues. Germline lookup yields CDR1 SSHAT and CDR2 FNYEAQ (reference sequence). Trimming cost V 5 bases and J 3 bases; bases outside gene matches: 8. This CDR3 is CASSLIQGAGYNEQFF. CDR3 coding DNA: TGTGCCAGCAGCCTTATACAGGGGGCGGGCTACAATGAGCAGTTCTTC.

This rearrangement joins TRBV5-6 to TRBJ1-4; D is unclear. The length of the CDR3 is 15 residues. The germline V gene encodes CDR1 SGHDT and CDR2 YYEEEE. V was pared by 2 bases and J by 4 bases, with 12 bases between. CDR3 in amino acids: CASSFFTVNNEKLFF. The CDR3 DNA follows: TGTGCCAGCAGCTTCTTTACAGTAAATAATGAAAAACTGTTTTTT.

The chain has TRBV27 and TRBJ2-1; D unclear. V was clipped by 0 bases and J by 2 bases, with 2 bases between them. This CDR3 spans 13 amino acids. CDR1 and CDR2 (germline): MNHEY, SMNVEV (reference sequence). CDR3 region: CASSLSAYNEQFF. The CDR3 DNA is TGTGCCAGCAGTTTATCGGCCTACAATGAGCAGTTCTTC.

The chain has TRBV4-2 and TRBJ2-3; 7 bases are shared with TRBD2. CDR3 length equals 17 residues. Germline trimming cut 3 bases from V and 1 base from J; bases unmatched to any gene: 10. Germline V gene lookup returns CDR1 LGHNA and CDR2 YNFKEQ. In DNA form, the CDR3 reads TGTGCCAGCAGCCAGGCGGCGGGGGTGGGCGGCACAGATACGCAGTATTTT. Its protein product is CASSQAAGVGGTDTQYF.

The V call is TRBV14, the J call TRBJ2-3, with a weak D call TRBD2 (5 bases). CDR1 is SGHDN, CDR2 FVKESK, per germline. CDR3 length equals 13 residues. V lost 0 bases and J lost 8, with 9 bases in between. The CDR3 here is CASSQDHGGTQYF. The CDR3, as DNA: TGTGCCAGCAGCCAAGATCACGGAGGTACGCAGTATTTT.

Concerning this clone itself: Compared with germline, one end of the junction differs, possibly owing to a read error. The rearrangement joins TRBV6-4 to TRBJ2-5; 13 nucleotides match TRBD2. There are 17 residues in the CDR3. Per the germline V gene, CDR1 is MRHNA and CDR2 is SNTAGT. The CDR3 loop reads CARIKRGTSGTRETQYF. The CDR3 nucleotides are TGCGCCAGAATCAAGCGCGGGACTAGCGGGACTCGTGAGACCCAGTACTTC.

The chain links TRBV6-1 to TRBJ2-5, with D tentatively TRBD1 or TRBD2 (6 bases each). The CDR3 loop spans 15 amino acids. V dropped 6 bases and J dropped 13 bases, with 27 bases sitting between them. Germline V gene lookup returns CDR1 MNHNS and CDR2 SASEGT. The CDR3, as DNA: TGTGCCAGCAGGATTGCAGGGGCGAGTTTCGAGGGGGGGTACTTC. It codes for CASRIAGASFEGGYF.